The next 16 T cell receptor beta chains were all read from a single sample in a study of shared T cell receptors in the human thymus (dated by TCRdb to about 2021). The library was generated by the immunoSEQ multiplex PCR assay. TCRdb retrieved this table from immuneACCESS and kept in-frame rearrangements only. Not all clones are present; in checked studies, unresolved V genes account for under half, and no reason is known for the remainder. The sample profile shows some 760,000 clones; roughly 85% of them were found once. The ten largest clones capture 0.008% to 0.011% of the sample. These data also formed part of another study, on human thymus T cells.

Material for sequencing was thymocytes. The origin of the receptors is a girl less than two years old with a congenital heart defect. Donor details come from another sample of the same person, matched by shared clones.

J is TRBJ2-4 and V is TRBV6-6; 8 nucleotides match TRBD1. Per germline, CDR1 MNHNY and CDR2 SVGAGI (reference sequence). With 6 bases clipped from V and 1 base from J, the junction kept 8 bases outside the gene matches. The CDR3 totals 16 residues. DNA of the CDR3: TGTGCCAGCAGCCCCCAGGGGGCGCAGGCCAAAAACATTCAGTACTTC. Encoded protein: CASSPQGAQAKNIQYF.

The CDR3 DNA reads as TGTGCCAGTAGTATTTCCTCCGCGGGCCCGGGACAGGCTTTCGGCGGCTACACCTTC. Protein product: CASSISSAGPGQAFGGYTF. The chain is built from TRBV19 and TRBJ1-2, with 8 bases aligning to TRBD1. Germline CDR1 LNHDA, CDR2 SQIVND (reference sequence). This CDR3 contains 19 residues. With V trimmed by 3 bases and J by 8 bases, 23 bases remained unmatched. The full variable domain, completed using reference TRBV19 and TRBJ1-2, is DGGITQSPKYLFRKEGQNVTLSCEQNLNHDAMYWYRQDPGQGLRLIYYSQIVNDFQKGDIAEGYSVSREKKESFPLTVTSAQKNPTAFYLCASSISSAGPGQAFGGYTFGSGTRLTVV.

The chain recombines TRBV7-2 with TRBJ2-5; D ambiguous. This CDR3 spans 14 amino acids. In germline, CDR1 is SGHTA, CDR2 FQGNSA. Trimming removed 1 base from V and 1 base from J, with 7 bases in between. The CDR3 loop reads CASSLVGTQETQYF. In DNA, the CDR3 is TGTGCCAGCAGCTTAGTCGGTACCCAAGAGACCCAGTACTTC.

The chain joins TRBV19 to TRBJ2-3; TRBD1 matches at 7 bases. Germline CDR1 and CDR2: LNHDA and SQIVND (reference sequence). The CDR3 loop spans 16 amino acids. V gave up 4 bases and J gave up 0 bases; unmatched junction bases: 7. The CDR3 protein is CASSTSTGPSTDTQYF. CDR3 in DNA: TGTGCCAGTAGTACTTCGACAGGGCCTAGCACAGATACGCAGTATTTT.

The chain couples TRBV18 to TRBJ1-5; TRBD1 is a possible D gene (5 bases). Deletions cut 2 bases from V and 4 bases from J, with 27 bases between. This CDR3 has 20 amino acids. The germline CDR1 and CDR2 sequences are KGHSH and LQKENI. The DNA for the CDR3 is TGTGCCAGCTCACCAATTTCGGTGGGGCAGGGCCCACTCCCGAATCAGCCCCAGCATTTT. It is translated as CASSPISVGQGPLPNQPQHF.

The rearrangement uses TRBV4-1 and TRBJ2-5; 9 bases map to TRBD2. Germline V gene lookup returns CDR1 MGHRA and CDR2 YSYEKL. The CDR3 is 17 amino acids. V lost 0 bases to trimming and J lost 2 bases; unmatched junction nucleotides: 7. The DNA for the CDR3 is TGCGCCAGCAGCCAAGAATTGGCGGGGGGGCGGCAAGAGACCCAGTACTTC. Its protein product is CASSQELAGGRQETQYF.

The rearrangement joins TRBV10-2 to TRBJ2-7; D might be TRBD1 (7 bases). Between the trimmed V and J ends, which lost 2 bases and 4 bases, there was a span of 21 bases. The CDR3 has 17 amino acids. The germline CDR1 and CDR2 sequences are WSHSY and SAAADI. The CDR3 here is CASSEPPGWRGLYEQYF. In nucleotides, the CDR3 is TGCGCCAGCAGTGAGCCCCCTGGCTGGAGGGGGCTTTACGAGCAGTACTTC.

Worth noting for this clone: Other DNA sequences of this sample code for an identical CDR3. The chain carries TRBV7-9 and TRBJ2-7; D remains ambiguous. V lost 5 bases and J lost 3, with 5 bases in between. The CDR3 has 11 amino acids. CDR1 and CDR2 from the germline V gene are SEHNR and FQNEAQ (reference sequence). The DNA of the CDR3 is TGTGCCAGCAGCACAAGCTACGAGCAGTACTTC. Protein: CASSTSYEQYF.

The chain employs TRBV9 and TRBJ2-5; D remains unclear. The end of the DNA aligns better with TRBJ2-7, so the J call may be wrong. Per the germline V gene, CDR1 is SGDLS and CDR2 is YYNGEE. The CDR3 has 16 residues. This chain's CDR3 is CASSPLQRDPLYEQYF. DNA for the CDR3: TGTGCCAGCAGCCCTCTACAGAGAGACCCGCTCTACGAGCAGTACTTC.

A remark on this clone: Other DNA sequences in the sample encode the same CDR3. The rearrangement uses TRBV27 and TRBJ1-1; 8 nucleotides match TRBD1. The V and J ends lost 2 bases and 5 bases, in that order; junction bases with no gene match: 4. Germline V gives CDR1 MNHEY, CDR2 SMNVEV (reference sequence). The CDR3 has 14 amino acids. The CDR3 DNA sequence: TGTGCCAGCAGTTTAGGACAGGGTAGGACTGAAGCTTTCTTT. It codes for CASSLGQGRTEAFF.

The gene calls are TRBV5-4 and TRBJ1-2; perhaps TRBD1 as D (6 bases). Germline V CDR1 and CDR2: SGHNT, YYREEE (reference sequence). The CDR3 length is 14 residues. The V and J ends lost 4 bases and 1 base respectively, with 11 bases between them. The CDR3 DNA follows: TGTGCCAGCAGCCAGGACAGCTATAACTATGGCTACACCTTC. Protein product: CASSQDSYNYGYTF.

The chain's CDR3 is CASSVIPSSGANEQFF. The CDR3 DNA reads TGTGCCAGCAGCGTAATCCCTAGTTCGGGTGCTAATGAGCAGTTCTTC. The chain couples TRBV9 to TRBJ2-1; D not certain. This CDR3 is 16 amino acids long. The germline V gene has CDR1 SGDLS and CDR2 YYNGEE. V lost 1 base and J lost 7, with 18 bases in between.

The chain has TRBV5-1 and TRBJ1-6, with D unclear. CDR1 and CDR2 (germline): SGHRS, YFSETQ. The ends were cut back, 4 bases at V and 0 bases at J, with 11 bases in the middle. The CDR3 runs 16 residues. CDR3 coding DNA: TGCGCCAGCAGCCGCCCCACGAGCTCCTATAATTCACCCCTCCACTTT. Protein product: CASSRPTSSYNSPLHF.

The chain couples TRBV28 to TRBJ1-2, with D unclear. Trimming shortened V by 2 bases and J by 6 bases, and 7 bases separated the two germline ends. CDR1 is MDHEN and CDR2 is SYDVKM in the germline V gene. This CDR3 comprises 12 residues. The CDR3 coding sequence is TGTGCCAGCAGTTTAAGCGGACATGGCTACACCTTC. Amino acids: CASSLSGHGYTF.

Comment on this clone: The same CDR3 also results from other DNA sequences found in this sample. The V and J genes are TRBV9 and TRBJ1-6; 11 nucleotides align to TRBD1. The V gene end was trimmed by 3 bases and the J gene end by 8 bases; junction bases not matched to a gene: 7. CDR1 SGDLS and CDR2 YYNGEE come from the germline V gene. This CDR3 is 16 amino acids long. CDR3 sequence reads: CASSATGTGGDSPLHF. As DNA, the CDR3 is TGTGCCAGCAGCGCAACCGGGACAGGGGGTGATTCACCCCTCCACTTT.

The rearrangement links TRBV5-1 to TRBJ1-4, with 7 bases that match TRBD1. CDR1 and CDR2 from the germline V gene are SGHRS and YFSETQ. There are 15 residues in the CDR3. J lost 0 bases, V lost 9 bases, and 8 bases had no gene match. CDR3: CATREGASTNEKLFF. The CDR3 bases are TGCGCCACCAGAGAGGGGGCATCAACTAATGAAAAACTGTTTTTT.